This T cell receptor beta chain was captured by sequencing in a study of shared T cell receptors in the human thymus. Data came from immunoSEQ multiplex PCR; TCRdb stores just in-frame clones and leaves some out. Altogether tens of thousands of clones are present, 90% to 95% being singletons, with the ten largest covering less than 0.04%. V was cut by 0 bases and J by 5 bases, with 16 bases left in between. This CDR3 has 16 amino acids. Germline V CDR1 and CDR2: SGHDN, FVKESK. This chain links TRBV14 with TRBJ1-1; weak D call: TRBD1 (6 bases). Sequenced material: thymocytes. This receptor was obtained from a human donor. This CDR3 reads CASSQDPGTKKTEAFF. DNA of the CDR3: TGTGCCAGCAGCCAAGATCCCGGGACAAAAAAGACTGAAGCTTTCTTT.